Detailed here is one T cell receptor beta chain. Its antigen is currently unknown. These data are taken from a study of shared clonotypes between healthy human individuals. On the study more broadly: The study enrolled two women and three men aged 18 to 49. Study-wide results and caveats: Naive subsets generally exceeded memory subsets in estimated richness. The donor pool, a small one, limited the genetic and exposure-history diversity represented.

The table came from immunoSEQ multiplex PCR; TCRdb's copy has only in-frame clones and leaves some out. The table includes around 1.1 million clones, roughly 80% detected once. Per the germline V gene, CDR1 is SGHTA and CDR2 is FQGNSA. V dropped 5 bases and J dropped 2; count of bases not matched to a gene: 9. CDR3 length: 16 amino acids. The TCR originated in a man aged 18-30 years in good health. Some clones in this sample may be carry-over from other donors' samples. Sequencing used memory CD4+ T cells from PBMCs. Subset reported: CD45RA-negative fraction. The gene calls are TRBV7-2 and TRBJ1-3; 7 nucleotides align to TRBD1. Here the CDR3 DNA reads TGTGCCAGCAGCCTTACCCGGACAGGCACTGGAAACACCATATATTTT. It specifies CASSLTRTGTGNTIYF. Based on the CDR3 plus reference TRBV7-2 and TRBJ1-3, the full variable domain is GAGVSQSPSNKVTEKGKDVELRCDPISGHTALYWYRQSLGQGLEFLIYFQGNSAPDKSGLPSDRFSAERTGGSVSTLTIQRTQQEDSAVYLCASSLTRTGTGNTIYFGEGSWLTVV.